Below, 26 T cell receptor beta chains from the same sample are listed, as sequenced in a study of cytomegalovirus exposure and HLA in healthy donors. PCR employed 60 Vbeta and 13 Jbeta primers. The repertoire was sequenced with immunoSEQ multiplex PCR; TCRdb's copy has only in-frame clones and lacks some. There are about 76,000 clones in the sample; approximately 81% occur only once, and roughly 9% lies in the top ten. Sequenced sample: PBMCs. The receptor set was obtained from a woman aged 40 to 50 in good health and CMV-seropositive.

The rearrangement links TRBV30 to TRBJ2-7, with 8 bases fitting TRBD1. The CDR3 contains 13 residues. J gave up 3 bases and V 1 base, and 2 bases lay outside the gene matches. Germline V gene sequence: CDR1 GTSNPN, CDR2 SVGIG (reference sequence). The CDR3: CAWSAGTGYEQYF. The CDR3 region has the DNA TGTGCCTGGAGTGCCGGGACAGGCTACGAGCAGTACTTC.

This clone was seen just once. The chain joins TRBV5-6 to TRBJ1-1; tentative D call: TRBD1 (6 bases). The CDR3 totals 17 residues. V was shortened by 4 bases and J by 0 bases, with 19 bases between the two germline ends. Germline V lookup: CDR1 SGHDT, CDR2 YYEEEE. CDR3 sequence reads: CASSPPGGGALNTEAFF. As DNA, the CDR3 is TGTGCCAGCAGCCCACCCGGAGGGGGGGCGTTGAACACTGAAGCTTTCTTT. Looking up the rest from reference TRBV5-6 and TRBJ1-1 gives the full variable domain: DAGVTQSPTHLIKTRGQQVTLRCSPKSGHDTVSWYQQALGQGPQFIFQYYEEEERQRGNFPDRFSGHQFPNYSSELNVNALLLGDSALYLCASSPPGGGALNTEAFFGQGTRLTVV.

V gene TRBV4-3 combines with J gene TRBJ2-5; D possibly corresponds to TRBD2 (5 bases). The CDR3 sequence is 19 residues long. Trimming removed 3 bases at V and 13 bases at J, with 36 bases between. Germline CDR1 LGHNA, CDR2 YSLEER. DNA for the CDR3: TGCGCCAGCAGCCACCCCCCGGGAAGGACCCCTCCTAAAGGCGGCAATCTGTACTTC. Translating gives CASSHPPGRTPPKGGNLYF.

V and J are TRBV6-5 and TRBJ2-3, with TRBD2 as a possible D gene (6 bases). Germline values: CDR1 MNHEY, CDR2 SVGAGI. V was trimmed by 2 bases and J by 3 bases, leaving 9 bases between them. The CDR3 spans 14 residues. The CDR3 DNA reads as TGTGCCAGCAGTTACAGGGGAGGAACAGATACGCAGTATTTT. This encodes CASSYRGGTDTQYF.

This clone was observed a handful of times. The rearrangement joins TRBV19 to TRBJ1-2, with 7 bases matching TRBD1. This CDR3 spans 16 amino acids. Germline V gives CDR1 LNHDA, CDR2 SQIVND (reference sequence). V lost 3 bases, J lost 2 bases, and 9 bases stayed unmatched. CDR3 in amino acids: CASSILPGTVNYGYTF. The CDR3 DNA reads TGTGCCAGTAGTATCCTCCCCGGGACAGTAAACTATGGCTACACCTTC.

This chain connects TRBV7-2 to TRBJ1-4, with TRBD1 matching 8 bases. The CDR3 extends over 14 amino acids. Germline CDR1 and CDR2: SGHTA and FQGNSA. J was trimmed by 3 bases and V by 6 bases; bases with no gene match: 3. This CDR3 is CASRRQGSNEKLFF. Here the CDR3 DNA reads TGTGCCAGCAGACGACAGGGGTCTAATGAAAAACTGTTTTTT.

The J gene is TRBJ2-7, the V gene TRBV27; D is perhaps TRBD2 (6 bases). The CDR3 contains 12 residues. Trimming shortened V by 6 bases and J by 5 bases, and 11 bases separated the two germline ends. Germline V CDR1 and CDR2: MNHEY, SMNVEV (reference sequence). DNA for the CDR3: TGTGCCAGCAGGGGAGGCCAGGACGAGCAGTACTTC. Translation gives CASRGGQDEQYF.

The chain carries TRBV2 and TRBJ2-5; tentative D call: TRBD2 (6 bases). Germline loops: CDR1 SNHLY, CDR2 FYNNEI. Trimming left V 7 bases short and J 5 bases short, with 20 bases between. This CDR3 is 15 amino acids long. The CDR3 DNA reads as TGTGCCAGCAAAAGTCAGACTTGGGGAGGCGAGACCCAGTACTTC. Translating gives CASKSQTWGGETQYF.

The rearrangement links TRBV28 to TRBJ1-2; possible D gene TRBD1, 6 bases. V shed 7 bases and J shed 4 bases, with 10 bases lying between them. Germline CDR1 reads MDHEN; CDR2 reads SYDVKM. The CDR3 runs 12 residues. Here the CDR3 reads CASKGVSYGYTF. The DNA for the CDR3 is TGTGCCAGCAAGGGGGTGAGCTATGGCTACACCTTC.

The gene calls are TRBV2 and TRBJ1-1; possibly TRBD1 for D (5 bases). V lost 1 base to trimming and J lost 7 bases, with 19 bases between them. From germline, CDR1 is SNHLY and CDR2 FYNNEI. The CDR3 runs to 16 residues. In nucleotides, the CDR3 is TGTGCCAGCAGTGAAGGGGGCGGGGGGGTCAGGAATGAAGCTTTCTTT. Its protein product is CASSEGGGGVRNEAFF.

V is TRBV5-4 and J is TRBJ2-1; no clear D gene. Germline CDR1 and CDR2: SGHNT and YYREEE (reference sequence). This CDR3 is built from 15 residues. The V end lost 0 bases, the J end lost 0 bases, and 7 bases lay between the germline ends. This chain's CDR3 is CASSLDSSSYNEQFF. The CDR3 DNA follows: TGTGCCAGCAGCTTGGACAGTAGCTCCTACAATGAGCAGTTCTTC.

This clone was recorded only once. V gene TRBV7-5 combines with J gene TRBJ1-1. TRBV7-5 is classified as a pseudogene. The CDR3 is made up of 16 amino acids. The CDR3 sequence is CVRSPPTGVRGTEAFF. The DNA for the CDR3 is TGTGTCAGAAGCCCCCCCACGGGGGTAAGAGGCACTGAAGCTTTCTTT.

The rearrangement links TRBV7-3 to TRBJ2-2; 10 bases line up with TRBD1. J lost 8 bases, V lost 4 bases, and 4 bases had no gene match. CDR1 SGHTA and CDR2 FQGTGA come from the germline V gene. This CDR3 is built from 14 residues. The CDR3 DNA follows: TGTGCCAGCAGCTCGACAGGGGGCGGAGGGGAGCTGTTTTTT. Residues: CASSSTGGGGELFF.

This clone was detected only once. This rearrangement joins TRBV9 to TRBJ2-1; the match to TRBD2 covers 9 bases. J lost 0 bases, V lost 0 bases, and 1 base had no gene match. The germline V gene encodes CDR1 SGDLS and CDR2 YYNGEE. This CDR3 is built from 16 residues. CDR3 region: CASSVDSGGSYNEQFF. In DNA, the CDR3 is TGTGCCAGCAGCGTAGATAGCGGGGGCTCCTACAATGAGCAGTTCTTC.

The CDR3 nucleotides are TGTGCCAGCAGCCCTACACAGGCCTACGAGCAGTACTTC. Protein: CASSPTQAYEQYF. The chain uses TRBV5-4 and TRBJ2-5; possibly TRBD1 for D (5 bases). The J call is uncertain, as TRBJ2-7 better fits the DNA end. The CDR3 consists of 13 residues. Per germline, CDR1 SGHNT and CDR2 YYREEE (reference sequence).

The genes are TRBV7-7 and TRBJ2-5, with D possibly being TRBD1 (5 bases). Trimming removed 2 bases from V and 5 bases from J, with 15 bases in between. This CDR3 contains 15 residues. Germline values: CDR1 SSHAT, CDR2 FNYEAQ (reference sequence). The CDR3 coding sequence is TGTGCCAGCAGCTTAACGGTTGACAGTAGGGAGACCCAGTACTTC. Translated, it gives CASSLTVDSRETQYF.

The CDR3 loop reads CASSPQPTSSETQYF. The CDR3 region has the DNA TGTGCCAGCAGCCCCCAACCGACTAGCAGTGAGACCCAGTACTTC. V usage is TRBV7-2 and J usage is TRBJ2-5, with TRBD2 matching over 7 bases. From germline, CDR1 is SGHTA and CDR2 FQGNSA. The CDR3 runs 15 residues. V gave up 5 bases and J gave up 5 bases; unmatched junction bases: 11.

Here the CDR3 reads CASSLLRLAGGYEQYF. The CDR3 DNA reads TGTGCCAGCAGTTTACTCAGACTAGCGGGGGGATACGAGCAGTACTTC. V gene TRBV27 combines with J gene TRBJ2-7; 13 nucleotides match TRBD2. The CDR3 spans 16 residues. CDR1 and CDR2 (germline): MNHEY, SMNVEV (reference sequence). With V trimmed by 2 bases and J by 4 bases, 5 bases remained unmatched.

The V call is TRBV6-5, the J call TRBJ1-4, with D possibly TRBD1 on 5 matching bases. CDR3 length equals 13 residues. Trimming pared 2 bases from V and 8 bases from J, leaving 9 bases between. The V gene's germline CDR1 is MNHEY and CDR2 SVGAGI. The CDR3 DNA follows: TGTGCCAGCAGTTACGACAGACCGGAAAAACTGTTTTTT. This translates into CASSYDRPEKLFF.

This clone appeared once. V usage is TRBV7-8 and J usage is TRBJ1-3; TRBD1 aligns across 7 bases. With V trimmed by 5 bases and J by 0 bases, 7 bases remained unmatched. Germline V gene sequence: CDR1 SGHVS, CDR2 FQNEAQ. This CDR3 has 16 amino acids. The DNA of the CDR3 is TGTGCCAGCAGCCGGATCAGGGGGAGCTCTGGAAACACCATATATTTT. It yields the protein CASSRIRGSSGNTIYF.

The chain links TRBV4-2 to TRBJ2-3; no definite D call. Germline V gives CDR1 LGHNA, CDR2 YNFKEQ. This CDR3 is built from 14 residues. The germline V and J ends were trimmed by 0 bases and 7 bases, with 11 bases remaining between them. The CDR3 is CASSQDLSFYTQYF. For the CDR3, the DNA is TGTGCCAGCAGCCAAGATCTTTCCTTCTATACGCAGTATTTT.

The chain carries TRBV11-2 and TRBJ1-6; D gene unclear. V dropped 0 bases and J dropped 9 bases, with 6 bases sitting between them. Per the germline V gene, CDR1 is SGHAT and CDR2 is FQNNGV. The CDR3 totals 13 residues. In DNA form, the CDR3 reads TGTGCCAGCAGCTTAGACCGGGTTTCACCCCTCCACTTT. Residues: CASSLDRVSPLHF.

CDR3 DNA sequence: TGTGCCAGCAGTCGAGGGGGTGATTACGTTACAGGGAACACAGATACGCAGTATTTT. Its translation is CASSRGGDYVTGNTDTQYF. V and J are TRBV5-6 and TRBJ2-3, with D possibly TRBD1 on 6 matching bases. Trimming took 5 bases from V and 2 from J, leaving 27 bases between them. CDR1 is SGHDT, CDR2 YYEEEE, per germline. There are 19 residues in the CDR3.

J is TRBJ1-1 and V is TRBV5-8, with 11 nucleotides matching TRBD1. Germline loops: CDR1 SGHTS, CDR2 YDEGEE. Losses at the gene ends were 2 bases for V and 5 bases for J; bases not matched to a gene: 8. This CDR3 comprises 16 residues. Here the CDR3 DNA reads TGTGCCAGCAGCTTCGGACAGGGGGCGGGTTATACTGAAGCTTTCTTT. Its protein is CASSFGQGAGYTEAFF.

The chain employs TRBV6-1 and TRBJ1-5, with D possibly TRBD1 on 6 matching bases. This CDR3 contains 15 residues. Germline V lookup: CDR1 MNHNS, CDR2 SASEGT. V was trimmed by 7 bases and J by 2 bases, leaving 15 bases between them. As DNA, the CDR3 is TGTGCCAGCACCCAGTGGGGACAAGGCAATCAGCCCCAGCATTTT. This encodes CASTQWGQGNQPQHF.

This rearrangement joins TRBV11-2 to TRBJ1-6; 8 bases are a match to TRBD1. J gave up 9 bases and V 6 bases, and 4 bases lay outside the gene matches. This CDR3 contains 13 residues. CDR1 SGHAT and CDR2 FQNNGV come from the germline V gene. The CDR3 protein is CASSGQGGSPLHF. CDR3 in DNA: TGTGCCAGCAGTGGACAGGGTGGTTCACCCCTCCACTTT.